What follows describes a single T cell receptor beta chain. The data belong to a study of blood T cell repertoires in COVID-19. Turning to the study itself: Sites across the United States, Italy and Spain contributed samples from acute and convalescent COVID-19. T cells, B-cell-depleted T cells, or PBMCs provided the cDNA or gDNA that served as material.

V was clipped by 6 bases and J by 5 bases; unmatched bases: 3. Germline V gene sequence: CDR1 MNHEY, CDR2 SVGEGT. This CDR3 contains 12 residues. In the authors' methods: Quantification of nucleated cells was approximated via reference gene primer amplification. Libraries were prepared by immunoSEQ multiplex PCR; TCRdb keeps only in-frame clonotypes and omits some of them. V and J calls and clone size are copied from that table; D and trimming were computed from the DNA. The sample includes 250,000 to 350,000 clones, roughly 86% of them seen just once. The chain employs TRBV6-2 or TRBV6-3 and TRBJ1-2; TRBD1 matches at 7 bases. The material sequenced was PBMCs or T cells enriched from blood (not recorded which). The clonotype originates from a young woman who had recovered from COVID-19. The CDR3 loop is CASSQQGYGYTF. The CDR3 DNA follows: TGTGCCAGCAGCCAACAGGGGTATGGCTACACCTTC.